This entry lists 21 T cell receptor beta chains sequenced from one sample in a study of PD-L1 blockade in urothelial cancer. Libraries were prepared by immunoSEQ multiplex PCR; TCRdb keeps only in-frame clonotypes and omits some of them. The sample lists approximately 15,000 clones, about nine tenths occurring once. The input for sequencing was PBMCs, taken around atezolizumab (anti-PD-L1) treatment. These receptors originate from a man in his fifties or sixties with urothelial cancer.

The chain joins TRBV11-2 to TRBJ2-4; 7 positions agree with TRBD1. Germline assignment: CDR1 SGHAT and CDR2 FQNNGV. This CDR3 contains 14 residues. V lost 5 bases and J lost 0; bases outside the gene matches: 1. CDR3 nucleotides: TGTGCCAGCAGCCGGACAGGAGCCAAAAACATTCAGTACTTC. Protein product: CASSRTGAKNIQYF.

This clone occurred a few times. The rearrangement uses TRBV6-1 and TRBJ1-2; D is ambiguous. Trimming shortened V by 2 bases and J by 1 base, and 8 bases separated the two germline ends. The CDR3 runs 14 residues. Germline V gene sequence: CDR1 MNHNS, CDR2 SASEGT. CDR3 region: CASSELGGNYGYTF. DNA for the CDR3: TGTGCCAGCAGTGAATTGGGAGGTAACTATGGCTACACCTTC.

This chain connects TRBV5-6 to TRBJ2-3, with 8 bases matching TRBD2. V trimming: 9 bases; J trimming: 8 bases; junction bases outside the gene matches: 14. Germline V gene lookup returns CDR1 SGHDT and CDR2 YYEEEE. The CDR3 extends over 14 amino acids. The CDR3 coding sequence is TGTGCCACTAATAGCGGGACGTCCATGGTTACGCAGTATTTT. Translating it yields CATNSGTSMVTQYF.

This clone came up a few times. The chain joins TRBV4-3 to TRBJ1-2, with D tentatively TRBD1 (5 bases). Per germline, CDR1 LGHNA and CDR2 YSLEER. V was cut by 0 bases and J by 4 bases, with 15 bases left in between. There are 16 residues in the CDR3. The CDR3, as DNA: TGCGCCAGCAGCCAAGAAGGTTCAGGGATTGGCTATGGCTACACCTTC. This gives the protein CASSQEGSGIGYGYTF.

This chain connects TRBV10-3 to TRBJ2-7; TRBD2 agrees at 9 bases. Trimming cost V 4 bases and J 4 bases; bases outside gene matches: 5. CDR3 length equals 14 residues. CDR1 ENHRY and CDR2 SYGVKD come from the germline V gene. The CDR3: CAISGLAGPYEQYF. Written as DNA, the CDR3 is TGTGCCATCAGTGGGCTAGCGGGACCGTACGAGCAGTACTTC.

The rearrangement joins TRBV19 to TRBJ2-2; 8 bases line up with TRBD2. Germline V CDR1 and CDR2: LNHDA, SQIVND (reference sequence). Losses at the gene ends were 0 bases for V and 6 bases for J; bases not matched to a gene: 9. The CDR3 length is 17 residues. CDR3 sequence (DNA): TGTGCCAGTAGTATAGATGGGACGGGAGGGCCGTCCGGGGAGCTGTTTTTT. Protein sequence: CASSIDGTGGPSGELFF.

The chain is built from TRBV10-3 and TRBJ2-6; D uncertain. Germline loops: CDR1 ENHRY, CDR2 SYGVKD. The CDR3 length is 17 residues. The V gene lost 8 bases and the J gene lost 0 bases, with 17 bases spanning the gap. DNA of the CDR3: TGTGCCATCGAGTCGAGACACCTAAGCTCTGGGGCCAACGTCCTGACTTTC. Protein sequence: CAIESRHLSSGANVLTF.

Here the CDR3 DNA reads TGTGCCAGCAGACAAACGACTTCGGGGAAAAAGCGAGAGACCCAGTACTTC. Its translation is CASRQTTSGKKRETQYF. The chain employs TRBV7-8 and TRBJ2-5; D may be TRBD2 (5 bases). V lost 6 bases and J lost 4, with 24 bases in between. CDR3 length: 17 amino acids. Germline assignment: CDR1 SGHVS and CDR2 FQNEAQ.

V is TRBV7-2 and J is TRBJ2-1, with 7 bases lining up with TRBD1. After removal of 4 bases from V and 4 bases from J, the junction contained 7 bases not matched to a gene. Germline V gene data show CDR1 as SGHTA and CDR2 as FQGNSA. This CDR3 has 15 residues. CDR3 loop: CASSSAGGVYNEQFF. CDR3 DNA: TGTGCCAGCAGCTCTGCAGGGGGTGTTTACAATGAGCAGTTCTTC.

This clone has just one count. V is TRBV6-5 and J is TRBJ2-5; D ambiguous. CDR1 and CDR2 from the germline V gene are MNHEY and SVGAGI. Trimming cost V 0 bases and J 1 base, with 3 bases left between them. This CDR3 region has 13 residues. Written as DNA, the CDR3 is TGTGCCAGCAGTTACTCGAGCCAAGAGACCCAGTACTTC. It is translated as CASSYSSQETQYF.

The chain carries TRBV25-1 and TRBJ2-2; D is uncertain. The CDR3 has 17 residues. Germline V lookup: CDR1 MGHDK, CDR2 SYGVNS. Trimming removed 1 base from V and 1 base from J, with 13 bases in between. CDR3 loop: CASSEFWPGGNTGELFF. The CDR3 nucleotides are TGTGCCAGCAGTGAATTCTGGCCTGGTGGGAACACCGGGGAGCTGTTTTTT.

The V gene is TRBV30, the J gene TRBJ2-3; 8 bases line up with TRBD1. Germline CDR1 reads GTSNPN; CDR2 reads SVGIG (reference sequence). V was pared by 3 bases and J by 8 bases, with 4 bases of the junction left unmatched. The CDR3 is 12 residues long. CDR3 in DNA: TGTGCCTGGAGCAGGGGGCAAGGTACGCAGTATTTT. Protein: CAWSRGQGTQYF.

The rearrangement uses TRBV29-1 and TRBJ1-1, with D unresolved. Between the trimmed V and J ends, which lost 4 bases and 4 bases, there was a span of 10 bases. The CDR3 has 12 residues. The germline CDR1 and CDR2 sequences are SQVTM and ANQGSEA. CDR3 in DNA: TGCAGCGTTGTGTGGGCGGGCACTGAAGCTTTCTTT. Its translation is CSVVWAGTEAFF.

The CDR3 sequence is CASSVQGGGAYEQFF. For the CDR3, the DNA is TGTGCCAGCAGCGTACAAGGCGGGGGGGCTTATGAGCAGTTCTTC. The gene calls are TRBV5-5 and TRBJ2-1, with TRBD2 identical over 9 bases. In germline, CDR1 is SGHKS, CDR2 YYEKEE (reference sequence). V gave up 4 bases and J gave up 8 bases; unmatched junction bases: 10. The CDR3 extends over 15 amino acids.

The rearrangement joins TRBV5-1 to TRBJ2-7, with D possibly TRBD2 on 6 matching bases. The CDR3 has 14 amino acids. Germline assignment: CDR1 SGHRS and CDR2 YFSETQ. V was cut by 0 bases and J by 2 bases, with 9 bases left in between. CDR3 nucleotides: TGCGCCAGCAGCTTGGACGGCGGGACCTACGAGCAGTACTTC. Its protein is CASSLDGGTYEQYF.

Regarding this clone: It is unclear where the CDR3 begins or ends on the DNA, so no DNA is shown, and the CDR3 is as TCRdb lists it. The V gene is TRBV11-2, the J gene TRBJ2-2; TRBD2, as called in the table, went unchecked against the DNA. CDR1 is SGHAT and CDR2 is FQNNGV in the germline V gene. The CDR3 is 14 residues long, ends included. This CDR3 reads CASSSFGSGGELFF.

The rearrangement joins TRBV4-3 to TRBJ2-7; no clear D. The V gene's germline CDR1 is LGHNA and CDR2 YSLEER. Trimming stripped 0 bases from V and 3 bases from J, with 12 bases between. CDR3 length: 15 residues. The CDR3 protein is CASSQDYSPNYEQYF. In nucleotides, the CDR3 is TGCGCCAGCAGCCAAGATTACAGCCCAAACTACGAGCAGTACTTC.

The chain employs TRBV5-6 and TRBJ1-1; 7 bases are shared with TRBD1. The CDR3 length is 14 residues. Trimming at V came to 2 bases and at J to 2 bases, leaving 3 bases not matched to a gene. Germline values: CDR1 SGHDT, CDR2 YYEEEE. The CDR3 DNA is TGTGCCAGCAGCTTTAGGGACAGAAACACTGAAGCTTTCTTT. Protein: CASSFRDRNTEAFF.

The genes are TRBV7-3 and TRBJ2-1, with D perhaps matching TRBD1 (5 bases). With 0 bases removed from V and 7 bases from J, the gap between germline ends came to 10 bases. This CDR3 region has 14 residues. Looked up from germline, CDR1 is SGHTA and CDR2 is FQGTGA. The CDR3: CASSLTPGLNEQFF. The DNA of the CDR3 is TGTGCCAGCAGCTTAACCCCAGGGCTTAATGAGCAGTTCTTC.

The V gene is TRBV5-4, the J gene TRBJ2-2; 8 bases are a match to TRBD1. Germline CDR1 reads SGHNT; CDR2 reads YYREEE (reference sequence). The CDR3 spans 14 residues. The V and J ends lost 9 bases and 2 bases, in that order; junction bases with no gene match: 6. CDR3 sequence: CATRDRRNTGELFF. The DNA for the CDR3 is TGTGCCACCCGGGACAGGCGAAACACCGGGGAGCTGTTTTTT.

The chain combines TRBV7-2 with TRBJ2-4, with 9 bases aligning to TRBD1. Germline-derived CDR1 and CDR2 are SGHTA and FQGNSA. The CDR3 extends over 16 amino acids. The J segment lost 1 base and the V segment lost 0 bases, leaving 1 base of the junction unmatched. In DNA form, the CDR3 reads TGTGCCAGCAGCTTAGCCGGGACAGGGGCCAAAAACATTCAGTACTTC. Translating gives CASSLAGTGAKNIQYF.